This entry lists 6 T cell receptor beta chains sequenced from one sample in a study of cytomegalovirus exposure and HLA in healthy donors. It was with 60 Vbeta and 13 Jbeta primers that the PCR ran. Produced via immunoSEQ multiplex PCR; TCRdb's table is partial and in-frame only. Among 110,000 or so clones, approximately 81% were seen once, and the ten largest hold roughly 2.2%. The sequenced material came from PBMCs. The origin of the receptors is a woman aged 35 to 49 in good health and CMV-seronegative.

The rearrangement joins TRBV11-2 to TRBJ1-2, with TRBD1 as a possible D gene (5 bases). This CDR3 is built from 13 residues. Trimming took 3 bases from V and 1 from J, leaving 6 bases between them. Germline CDR1 reads SGHAT; CDR2 reads FQNNGV. The CDR3 coding sequence is TGTGCCAGCAGCTTGACAGTTAACTATGGCTACACCTTC. The encoded protein is CASSLTVNYGYTF. Filled out from reference TRBV11-2 and TRBJ1-2, the complete variable domain reads EAGVAQSPRYKIIEKRQSVAFWCNPISGHATLYWYQQILGQGPKLLIQFQNNGVVDDSQLPKDRFSAERLKGVDSTLKIQPAKLEDSAVYLCASSLTVNYGYTFGSGTRLTVV.

J is TRBJ2-5 and V is TRBV10-1, with D perhaps TRBD1 (5 bases). CDR1 is WNHNN and CDR2 is SYGVQD in the germline V gene (reference sequence). Trimming shortened V by 4 bases and J by 7 bases, and 13 bases separated the two germline ends. The CDR3 length is 13 residues. In DNA form, the CDR3 reads TGCGCCAGCAGTGGGATTACTCAGGGGACCCAGTACTTC. Its protein product is CASSGITQGTQYF.

The rearrangement uses TRBV18 and TRBJ2-6; 9 nucleotides line up with TRBD1. The germline V gene has CDR1 KGHSH and CDR2 LQKENI. The CDR3 consists of 20 residues. With V trimmed by 4 bases and J by 0 bases, 13 bases remained unmatched. The CDR3 region is CASSHWLPGQGNSGANVLTF. CDR3 coding DNA: TGTGCCAGCTCACACTGGCTCCCGGGACAGGGAAACTCTGGGGCCAACGTCCTGACTTTC.

This clone has just one count. J is TRBJ1-2 and V is TRBV2; D not resolved. Germline V gene data show CDR1 as SNHLY and CDR2 as FYNNEI. The CDR3 is made up of 11 amino acids. Trimming took off 4 bases at V and 8 bases at J, with 8 bases between the two ends. The CDR3 here is CASSAAGGYTF. In nucleotides, the CDR3 is TGTGCCAGCAGTGCGGCGGGGGGCTACACCTTC.

This clone was observed a single time. V and J are TRBV29-1 and TRBJ1-1, with D maybe TRBD1 (6 bases). With 7 bases removed from V and 0 bases from J, the gap between germline ends came to 12 bases. The CDR3 totals 13 residues. Germline V lookup: CDR1 SQVTM, CDR2 ANQGSEA. CDR3 sequence: CSARQDMNTEAFF. CDR3 DNA sequence: TGCAGCGCGAGACAGGACATGAACACTGAAGCTTTCTTT.

The gene calls are TRBV15 and TRBJ1-3; D ambiguous. The CDR3 is 15 residues long. From germline, CDR1 is LNHNV and CDR2 YYDKDF (reference sequence). V was shortened by 0 bases and J by 8 bases, with 14 bases between the two germline ends. For the CDR3, the DNA is TGTGCCACCAGCAGAGAGGCCGTCCCCGGGGACACCATATATTTT. Translating gives CATSREAVPGDTIYF.